This T cell receptor (beta chain) was sequenced for a study of regulatory T cells in long-lasting Graves disease. Construction of TCR beta libraries relied on iRepertoire HTBI primers and on Arm-PCR targeting CDR3 regions. TCRdb called the multiplex PCR reads again in MiXCR, with one record for every CDR3 protein. The sample has 250,000 to 300,000 distinct CDR3 sequences, 22% seen once; the top ten hold about 56%. The study's findings and limits: Persistent disease was associated with favored TRBV28 usage and with favored use of TRBJ1-2 and TRBJ2-5.

V was cut by 2 bases and J by 8 bases, with 12 bases left in between. Germline loops: CDR1 WSHSY, CDR2 SAAADI. CDR3 length equals 13 residues. With respect to this clonotype: Antigen: not known.

Time point indicated: persistent/refractory GD, antithyroid drugs over 5 years with positive TRAb. PBMCs provided the RNA from which the TCR library was made. American Thyroid Association guidelines defined Graves' disease diagnosis. The chain employs TRBV10-2 and TRBJ1-2; a weak D match, TRBD1 (6 bases). The source is a female donor with Graves disease. Here the sequenced sample was peripheral blood mononuclear cells (PBMCs), taken when the disease was refractory, from a patient treated with antithyroid drugs. Here the CDR3 DNA reads TGCGCCAGCAGTGAGCGGACAGACCAGGGCTACACCTTC. It translates to CASSERTDQGYTF.